The 25 T cell receptor beta chains below come from one sample, sequenced in a study of beta chain features in type 1 diabetes. General study findings and limits: A moderate, significant TCRB CDR3 shortening appeared in type 1 diabetes across four CD4+ subsets.

These TCRs' antigens remain unknown. Of the isolated RNA, all was reverse transcribed, and so the sequenced material was expressed TCRB transcripts. This table comes from immunoSEQ multiplex PCR, and its TCRdb copy is limited to in-frame clones, with some not included. This sample has around 130,000 clones, with around 8.8% found just once. The source material was central memory CD4+ T cells from blood. Source of these receptors: a man between 25 and 39 years old with type 1 diabetes.

The chain employs TRBV9 and TRBJ2-1; maybe TRBD2 (5 bases). Per germline, CDR1 SGDLS and CDR2 YYNGEE. This CDR3 has 16 residues. V lost 0 bases and J 0 bases, leaving 10 bases between the germline ends. The CDR3 is CASSVASRGSYNEQFF. The CDR3 DNA reads as TGTGCCAGCAGCGTAGCTTCCCGGGGCTCCTACAATGAGCAGTTCTTC.

In this sample, this clone turned up a few times. The chain employs TRBV7-8 and TRBJ2-7, with 7 bases identical to TRBD2. Germline CDR1 is SGHVS and CDR2 is FQNEAQ. The CDR3 is 14 amino acids. J lost 5 bases, V lost 0 bases, and 4 bases had no gene match. The CDR3 here is CASSLAVGGDEQYF. CDR3 nucleotide sequence: TGTGCCAGCAGCTTAGCAGTTGGGGGGGACGAGCAGTACTTC.

In this sample, this clone turned up a few times. The chain joins TRBV18 to TRBJ2-3, with TRBD2 identical over 7 bases. The CDR3 extends over 16 amino acids. Germline V gene data show CDR1 as KGHSH and CDR2 as LQKENI. V lost 3 bases and J lost 4; bases outside the gene matches: 10. This CDR3 reads CASSPRGSGVADTQYF. In DNA, the CDR3 is TGTGCCAGCTCACCCCGTGGAAGCGGGGTAGCAGATACGCAGTATTTT. Full variable domain (rest looked up from reference TRBV18 and TRBJ2-3): NAGVMQNPRHLVRRRGQEARLRCSPMKGHSHVYWYRQLPEEGLKFMVYLQKENIIDESGMPKERFSAEFPKEGPSILRIQQVVRGDSAAYFCASSPRGSGVADTQYFGPGTRLTVL.

This clone came up a few times. The V call is TRBV5-4, the J call TRBJ1-2, with 9 bases identical to TRBD1. In germline, CDR1 is SGHNT, CDR2 YYREEE (reference sequence). The J segment lost 3 bases and the V segment lost 3 bases, leaving 6 bases of the junction unmatched. This CDR3 region has 15 residues. The CDR3 sequence: CASSSTTGGDYGYTF. The CDR3 DNA reads TGTGCCAGCAGCTCGACGACAGGGGGTGACTATGGCTACACCTTC.

This clone showed up just a few times. The gene calls are TRBV29-1 and TRBJ2-3, with D possibly TRBD1 on 5 matching bases. This CDR3 is 14 amino acids long. Germline V gives CDR1 SQVTM, CDR2 ANQGSEA. Trimming took 4 bases from V and 4 from J, leaving 15 bases between them. The CDR3: CSVVTGGSSDTQYF. The CDR3 DNA is TGCAGCGTTGTAACAGGCGGCTCCTCAGATACGCAGTATTTT.

The chain carries TRBV5-8 and TRBJ1-6, with a possible D match to TRBD1 (5 bases). CDR1 is SGHTS, CDR2 YDEGEE, per germline. This CDR3 region has 11 residues. V was trimmed by 1 base and J by 18 bases, leaving 11 bases between them. The CDR3 nucleotides are TGTGCCAGCAGCTTGATGGCCGGGGGCCACTTT. Residues: CASSLMAGGHF.

V and J are TRBV28 and TRBJ2-3; D may be TRBD2 (7 bases). The CDR3 is 15 residues long. Germline CDR1 and CDR2: MDHEN and SYDVKM. V was pared by 3 bases and J by 6 bases, with 16 bases between. CDR3 loop: CASSLGGALRDTQYF. CDR3 nucleotide sequence: TGTGCCAGCAGTTTGGGGGGGGCCCTGCGGGATACGCAGTATTTT.

The chain carries TRBV19 and TRBJ2-3; 10 nucleotides align to TRBD2. Germline V gene data show CDR1 as LNHDA and CDR2 as SQIVND (reference sequence). V dropped 5 bases and J dropped 4; count of bases not matched to a gene: 12. The CDR3 is made up of 17 amino acids. The CDR3 reads CASSPNPTSGVSDTQYF. CDR3 nucleotide sequence: TGTGCCAGTAGTCCTAATCCTACTAGCGGGGTCTCAGATACGCAGTATTTT.

This chain joins TRBV28 and TRBJ1-6, with no clear D. CDR1 is MDHEN, CDR2 SYDVKM, per germline. V dropped 7 bases and J dropped 0 bases, with 16 bases sitting between them. The CDR3 spans 17 residues. The CDR3 coding sequence is TGTGCCAGCATCGCCCGACTAGGGAGCTCCTATAATTCACCCCTCCACTTT. Its protein is CASIARLGSSYNSPLHF. The whole variable domain, filled in from reference TRBV28 and TRBJ1-6, reads DVKVTQSSRYLVKRTGEKVFLECVQDMDHENMFWYRQDPGLGLRLIYFSYDVKMKEKGDIPEGYSVSREKKERFSLILESASTNQTSMYLCASIARLGSSYNSPLHFGNGTRLTVT.

This clone was seen only a few times. The chain employs TRBV7-2 and TRBJ2-5, with D possibly being TRBD1 (6 bases). CDR3 length: 13 residues. Germline V CDR1 and CDR2: SGHTA, FQGNSA. Trimming stripped 5 bases from V and 4 bases from J, with 11 bases between. CDR3 in DNA: TGTGCCAGCAGCCTTGACAGGTCAGAGACCCAGTACTTC. Its protein product is CASSLDRSETQYF.

The V gene is TRBV4-1, the J gene TRBJ2-7; maybe TRBD2 (6 bases). The CDR3 consists of 14 residues. V lost 6 bases and J lost 2, with 14 bases in between. The V gene's germline CDR1 is MGHRA and CDR2 YSYEKL. CDR3 loop: CASSKQEGTYEQYF. The CDR3 nucleotides read TGCGCCAGCAGTAAGCAGGAGGGAACCTACGAGCAGTACTTC.

In its sample, this clone was seen a few times. This chain joins TRBV30 and TRBJ2-1; 10 bases are shared with TRBD2. V lost 7 bases, J lost 3 bases, and 6 bases stayed unmatched. CDR3 length: 14 residues. CDR1 GTSNPN and CDR2 SVGIG come from the germline V gene (reference sequence). CDR3 loop: CASQRGGIYNEQFF. In DNA form, the CDR3 reads TGTGCCTCCCAGCGGGGGGGCATCTACAATGAGCAGTTCTTC.

The J gene is TRBJ1-2, the V gene TRBV7-8; 7 nucleotides align to TRBD1. Germline trimming cut 4 bases from V and 0 bases from J; bases unmatched to any gene: 5. The CDR3 is 15 residues long. The germline V gene encodes CDR1 SGHVS and CDR2 FQNEAQ. The CDR3 loop reads CASSSQGLANYGYTF. The CDR3 DNA follows: TGTGCCAGCAGCTCACAGGGGTTAGCTAACTATGGCTACACCTTC.

The chain employs TRBV15 and TRBJ1-5; the match to TRBD1 covers 8 bases. After removal of 3 bases from V and 6 bases from J, the junction contained 7 bases not matched to a gene. The CDR3 totals 15 residues. Germline loops: CDR1 LNHNV, CDR2 YYDKDF (reference sequence). The CDR3 sequence is CATSRDREDRQPQHF. CDR3 bases: TGTGCCACCAGCAGGGACAGGGAAGATCGTCAGCCCCAGCATTTT.

In this sample, this clone turned up a few times. This sequence joins TRBV29-1 and TRBJ2-3; D perhaps matches TRBD1 (6 bases). The germline CDR1 and CDR2 sequences are SQVTM and ANQGSEA. The CDR3 is made up of 13 amino acids. V gave up 4 bases and J gave up 2 bases, with 10 bases separating them. The CDR3 is CSVGYRVTDTQYF. The CDR3 region has the DNA TGCAGCGTTGGCTACAGGGTCACAGATACGCAGTATTTT.

This clone occurred a few times. The V gene is TRBV2, the J gene TRBJ2-7; D not certain. There are 13 residues in the CDR3. The germline CDR1 and CDR2 sequences are SNHLY and FYNNEI. V was trimmed by 6 bases and J by 3 bases, leaving 12 bases between them. CDR3 DNA sequence: TGTGCCAGCAGGACCAATGCAGGCTACGAGCAGTACTTC. It translates to CASRTNAGYEQYF.

In this sample, this clone turned up a few times. The chain couples TRBV28 to TRBJ1-2; TRBD1 agrees at 8 bases. This CDR3 has 15 residues. The ends lost 2 bases at V and 9 bases at J; junction bases unmatched: 11. Per the germline V gene, CDR1 is MDHEN and CDR2 is SYDVKM. CDR3 in amino acids: CASSLPSGQGLSYTF. The CDR3 DNA is TGTGCCAGCAGTTTACCCAGTGGACAGGGCCTTAGCTACACCTTC.

This clone was found a few times. The chain joins TRBV5-1 to TRBJ2-1; TRBD1 aligns across 11 bases. Germline CDR1 is SGHRS and CDR2 is YFSETQ. V dropped 4 bases and J dropped 7; count of bases not matched to a gene: 7. The CDR3 sequence is 15 residues long. CDR3 protein: CASSISGTGGNEQFF. As DNA, the CDR3 is TGCGCCAGCAGCATTTCCGGGACAGGGGGTAATGAGCAGTTCTTC. Filled out from reference TRBV5-1 and TRBJ2-1, the complete variable domain reads KAGVTQTPRYLIKTRGQQVTLSCSPISGHRSVSWYQQTPGQGLQFLFEYFSETQRNKGNFPGRFSGRQFSNSRSEMNVSTLELGDSALYLCASSISGTGGNEQFFGPGTRLTVL.

About this clone itself: This sample includes further DNA sequences coding for the same CDR3. The chain recombines TRBV5-6 with TRBJ2-7; D possibly corresponds to TRBD1 (6 bases). The CDR3 contains 16 residues. Trimming took off 0 bases at V and 0 bases at J, with 13 bases between the two ends. Germline V gene sequence: CDR1 SGHDT, CDR2 YYEEEE. CDR3 in DNA: TGTGCCAGCAGCTTGGAAGGCAGGGGAAGCTCCTACGAGCAGTACTTC. This codes for CASSLEGRGSSYEQYF.

This clone was picked up many times. This sequence joins TRBV6-5 and TRBJ2-7; TRBD1 matches at 11 bases. CDR3 length equals 15 residues. V was clipped by 2 bases and J by 3 bases; unmatched bases: 3. The germline CDR1 and CDR2 sequences are MNHEY and SVGAGI. The CDR3 DNA follows: TGTGCCAGCAGTTACCGGACAGGGGGCTTCTACGAGCAGTACTTC. It encodes CASSYRTGGFYEQYF.

This clone was picked up a small number of times. This chain joins TRBV5-4 and TRBJ2-1; a possible D gene is TRBD2 (5 bases). Trimming removed 6 bases from V and 6 bases from J, with 19 bases in between. Germline CDR1 and CDR2: SGHNT and YYREEE (reference sequence). CDR3 length equals 15 residues. CDR3 nucleotides: TGTGCCAGCAACCCCGGAGGTGGGTTAGGCAATGAGCAGTTCTTC. Protein product: CASNPGGGLGNEQFF.

In its sample, this clone was seen a few times. The gene calls are TRBV2 and TRBJ1-6; D perhaps matches TRBD1 (5 bases). Germline V gives CDR1 SNHLY, CDR2 FYNNEI. The CDR3 runs to 15 residues. V was shortened by 1 base and J by 10 bases, with 14 bases between the two germline ends. The CDR3: CASSEERTRGSPLHF. CDR3 nucleotides: TGTGCCAGCAGTGAAGAAAGGACAAGGGGCTCACCCCTCCACTTT.

This clone has only a few counts. One end of the junction does not line up with germline, which may come from a read error. V usage is TRBV10-3 and J usage is TRBJ1-5, with 9 bases aligning to TRBD1. Germline V gives CDR1 ENHRY, CDR2 SYGVKD. CDR3 size: 15 residues. In DNA, the CDR3 is TGTGCCACCAGTATGGACAGGGGTAGCAATCAGCCCCAGCATTTT. This encodes CATSMDRGSNQPQHF.

This chain links TRBV5-1 with TRBJ2-2, with 11 bases fitting TRBD2. The junction had 4 bases not matched to a gene; V was cut back by 4 bases and J by 5 bases. The CDR3 has 15 amino acids. The germline CDR1 and CDR2 sequences are SGHRS and YFSETQ. The CDR3 region has the DNA TGCGCCAGCAGCCTGACTAGCGGGGTTACCGGGGAGCTGTTTTTT. Translated, it gives CASSLTSGVTGELFF.

For this clone: One base separates it from a far larger clone, so it is likely a read error. This CDR3 is also generated by other DNA sequences in the sample. V is TRBV11-1 and J is TRBJ2-3, with D possibly matching TRBD2 (7 bases). There are 14 residues in the CDR3. Germline V gives CDR1 SGHAT, CDR2 FQDESV (reference sequence). The V and J ends lost 0 bases and 6 bases respectively, with 10 bases between them. CDR3 sequence reads: CASSLAGGPDTQYF. In DNA form, the CDR3 reads TGTGCCAGCAGCTTAGCGGGGGGGCCGGATACGCAGTATTTT.